Shown below are 6 T cell receptor beta chains from a single sample sequenced in a study of blood T cell repertoires in COVID-19. The protocol was immunoSEQ multiplex PCR, while the TCRdb copy is restricted to in-frame clones and leaves out a portion. The top ten clones hold just under 7.5% of a sample with approximately 200,000 clones, 83% of them seen once. The specimen was peripheral blood. The receptors were gathered from a woman aged 50 to 60 with acute or convalescent COVID-19.

V and J are TRBV10-3 and TRBJ2-7; D might be TRBD1 (5 bases). CDR3 length equals 14 residues. Germline-derived CDR1 and CDR2 are ENHRY and SYGVKD. V lost 6 bases, J lost 2 bases, and 14 bases lay in between. CDR3 nucleotides: TGTGCCATCAGGACGACAGTGGCCCCCTACGAGCAGTACTTC. This encodes CAIRTTVAPYEQYF.

The chain combines TRBV7-8 with TRBJ2-5; D possibly corresponds to TRBD1 (7 bases). V shed 3 bases and J shed 1 base, with 15 bases lying between them. Germline CDR1 is SGHVS and CDR2 is FQNEAQ. The CDR3 loop spans 16 amino acids. CDR3 DNA sequence: TGTGCCAGCAGCTTGGGGCCAGGGGGGCCCCAAGAGACCCAGTACTTC. Protein product: CASSLGPGGPQETQYF.

CDR3 residues: CASRAGTGEWNIQYF. For the CDR3, the DNA is TGCGCCAGCAGAGCCGGGACAGGGGAGTGGAACATTCAGTACTTC. J is TRBJ2-4 and V is TRBV10-2, with 10 positions matching TRBD1. The CDR3 is 15 residues long. The ends lost 6 bases at V and 7 bases at J; junction bases unmatched: 9. Germline V lookup: CDR1 WSHSY, CDR2 SAAADI.

This clone was detected only a few times. The chain has TRBV19 and TRBJ1-6, with 8 bases lining up with TRBD1. Germline CDR1 LNHDA, CDR2 SQIVND (reference sequence). Trimming cost V 6 bases and J 10 bases; bases outside gene matches: 11. CDR3 size: 15 residues. CDR3 amino acids: CASRKIRQGWSPLHF. As DNA, the CDR3 is TGTGCCAGTAGGAAGATTAGACAGGGGTGGTCACCCCTCCACTTT.

V usage is TRBV19 and J usage is TRBJ1-5; 9 positions match TRBD1. V lost 5 bases, J lost 5 bases, and 7 bases stayed unmatched. This CDR3 region has 15 residues. CDR1 LNHDA and CDR2 SQIVND come from the germline V gene (reference sequence). CDR3 residues: CASSAGTGLYQPQHF. In DNA form, the CDR3 reads TGTGCCAGTAGTGCAGGGACAGGGTTGTATCAGCCCCAGCATTTT. The complete variable domain, with remaining parts taken from reference TRBV19 and TRBJ1-5, reads DGGITQSPKYLFRKEGQNVTLSCEQNLNHDAMYWYRQDPGQGLRLIYYSQIVNDFQKGDIAEGYSVSREKKESFPLTVTSAQKNPTAFYLCASSAGTGLYQPQHFGDGTRLSIL.

For the CDR3, the DNA is TGTGCCAGCAGTGCCGGGACTAGCACAGTAGTTGAGCAGTACTTC. Translated: CASSAGTSTVVEQYF. This chain connects TRBV27 to TRBJ2-7; 9 bases line up with TRBD2. Germline CDR1 is MNHEY and CDR2 is SMNVEV (reference sequence). The V and J ends lost 5 bases and 7 bases, in that order; junction bases with no gene match: 12. This CDR3 is built from 15 residues.